Sequencing of this T cell receptor (beta chain) was carried out in a study of blood T cell repertoires in COVID-19. Study overall: Material from acute and convalescent COVID-19 was sourced from the United States, Italy and Spain.

In this sample, this clone turned up once. Germline V gene lookup returns CDR1 MNHEY and CDR2 SVGAGI. This CDR3 is 15 amino acids long. Trimming removed 0 bases from V and 5 bases from J, with 13 bases in between. Clones were read by immunoSEQ multiplex PCR, and TCRdb kept only the in-frame ones, dropping some. The sample lists roughly 240,000 clones; 75% to 85% were seen once. V is TRBV6-5 and J is TRBJ1-2, with D unresolved. Source material: peripheral blood. This clonotype was sampled from a woman aged 70 to 79 with acute or convalescent COVID-19. CDR3 amino acids: CASSYSSLAAYGYTF. The CDR3 DNA follows: TGTGCCAGCAGTTACTCGAGTCTGGCGGCGTATGGCTACACCTTC.